This T cell receptor (beta chain) was captured by sequencing in a study of CD8 T cells in ankylosing spondylitis. General study results and limits: Prior literature has documented some motif variants in synovial fluid and blood from reactive arthritis. Seemingly distinctive of ankylosing spondylitis blood was a TCR beta motif formed by eight highly homologous variants.

The CDR3 runs 13 residues. V was pared by 5 bases and J by 1 base, with 1 base of the junction left unmatched. Generation of TCR beta libraries employed quantitative 5'-RACE incorporating molecular barcodes. One entry per CDR3 protein results from TCRdb running MiXCR on the 5' RACE reads. Among a few hundred thousand distinct CDR3 sequences listed, 6.5% to 10% were seen once. This clonotype was recorded at least ten times. Its antigen remains unidentified. Sequenced input: blood, either unsorted or a sorted T cell fraction (not recorded which). The sequence came from a male donor with ankylosing spondylitis. The rearrangement links TRBV12-3 or TRBV12-4 to TRBJ2-5; 7 bases agree with TRBD2. The chain's CDR3 is CASSGTTQETQYF. The CDR3 DNA reads TGTGCCAGCAGTGGGACTACCCAAGAGACCCAGTACTTC.